The 8 T cell receptor beta chains below were found in one sample sequenced in a study of radiotherapy plus CTLA-4 blockade in lung cancer. The table came from immunoSEQ multiplex PCR; TCRdb's copy has only in-frame clones and leaves some out. The table records about 78,000 clones, about 88% of them present only once. The source material was peripheral blood, sampled from a patient treated with radiotherapy plus ipilimumab. The receptors here all came from a human donor with non-small cell lung cancer who had stable disease on radiotherapy plus ipilimumab.

The gene calls are TRBV15 and TRBJ2-2; 7 bases fit TRBD1. The CDR3 consists of 15 residues. Germline V gene data show CDR1 as LNHNV and CDR2 as YYDKDF (reference sequence). Trimming cost V 0 bases and J 6 bases; bases outside gene matches: 4. CDR3 sequence reads: CATSRDRQGAGELFF. The CDR3 DNA reads TGTGCCACCAGCAGAGACCGACAGGGCGCCGGGGAGCTGTTTTTT.

The genes are TRBV7-9 and TRBJ2-1; 10 bases are a match to TRBD1. V trimming: 4 bases; J trimming: 5 bases; junction bases outside the gene matches: 2. Germline V gene data show CDR1 as SEHNR and CDR2 as FQNEAQ (reference sequence). This CDR3 region has 14 residues. The CDR3 DNA follows: TGTGCCAGCAGCTATGGGACAGGGGACAATGAGCAGTTCTTC. It encodes CASSYGTGDNEQFF.

The chain uses TRBV29-1 and TRBJ2-7, with D tentatively TRBD1 (6 bases). Trimming took off 4 bases at V and 4 bases at J, with 8 bases between the two ends. CDR1 and CDR2 (germline): SQVTM, ANQGSEA. The CDR3 is 11 residues long. The DNA of the CDR3 is TGCAGCGTTGCAACAGGGTACGAGCAGTACTTC. The encoded protein is CSVATGYEQYF.

The chain combines TRBV9 with TRBJ2-1; 10 bases are a match to TRBD2. CDR3 size: 15 residues. V lost 2 bases to trimming and J lost 7 bases; unmatched junction nucleotides: 6. Germline lookup yields CDR1 SGDLS and CDR2 YYNGEE. The CDR3 protein is CASSVGLAGENEQFF. CDR3 DNA sequence: TGTGCCAGCAGCGTGGGGCTAGCGGGGGAAAATGAGCAGTTCTTC.

V gene TRBV10-3 combines with J gene TRBJ2-7; the D is unclear. V was clipped by 0 bases and J by 5 bases, with 11 bases between them. This CDR3 region has 14 residues. The V gene's germline CDR1 is ENHRY and CDR2 SYGVKD. This chain's CDR3 is CAISESMVSDEQYF. In DNA form, the CDR3 reads TGTGCCATCAGTGAGTCGATGGTGTCCGACGAGCAGTACTTC.

The chain links TRBV18 to TRBJ2-1; 9 bases align to TRBD1. Germline lookup yields CDR1 KGHSH and CDR2 LQKENI. V lost 1 base, J lost 7 bases, and 2 bases stayed unmatched. CDR3 length: 14 amino acids. The CDR3 is CASSPLGQGNEQFF. In DNA, the CDR3 is TGTGCCAGCTCACCACTTGGACAGGGGAATGAGCAGTTCTTC.

Concerning this clone: The sample has other DNA sequences that encode this CDR3 too. The J gene is TRBJ1-3, the V gene TRBV15, with unresolved D. CDR1 is LNHNV, CDR2 YYDKDF, per germline (reference sequence). Trimming left V 0 bases short and J 0 bases short, with 3 bases between. This CDR3 contains 14 residues. This chain's CDR3 is CATSRDPSGNTIYF. In nucleotides, the CDR3 is TGTGCCACCAGCAGAGATCCCTCTGGAAACACCATATATTTT.

CDR3 nucleotide sequence: TGTGCCAGTAGTATAGGGCTAGCGGGAGGCCCCCCCACAGATACGCAGTATTTT. This gives the protein CASSIGLAGGPPTDTQYF. V and J are TRBV19 and TRBJ2-3; TRBD2 matches at 11 bases. V trimming: 1 base; J trimming: 2 bases; junction bases outside the gene matches: 8. The germline CDR1 and CDR2 sequences are LNHDA and SQIVND (reference sequence). The CDR3 length is 18 residues.